Below, one T cell receptor beta chain is given with its context. This sample stems from a study of shared T cell receptors in the human thymus. The CDR3 is made up of 16 amino acids. Germline loops: CDR1 SEHNR, CDR2 FQNEAQ (reference sequence). Trimming cost V 2 bases and J 4 bases, with 17 bases left between them. Repertoires were generated with immunoSEQ multiplex PCR, while TCRdb's copy carries only in-frame clones and drops some. The sample yields hundreds of thousands of clones, roughly 85% seen once. This sample was shared with a second study, whose subject was human thymus T cells. That source adds: From resections taken during corrective heart surgery, the thymus tissue was obtained. Thymic and blood repertoires seemed to favor certain V and J genes. Related research found strongly overlapping thymic repertoires in unrelated individuals.

Sequencing used thymocytes. The clonotype originates from a girl less than two years old with a congenital heart defect. The J gene is TRBJ2-5, the V gene TRBV7-9; possible D gene TRBD1, 7 bases. In nucleotides, the CDR3 is TGTGCCAGCAGCTTACTCCCAGGGGGGCGCGGAGAGACCCAGTACTTC. Protein: CASSLLPGGRGETQYF.